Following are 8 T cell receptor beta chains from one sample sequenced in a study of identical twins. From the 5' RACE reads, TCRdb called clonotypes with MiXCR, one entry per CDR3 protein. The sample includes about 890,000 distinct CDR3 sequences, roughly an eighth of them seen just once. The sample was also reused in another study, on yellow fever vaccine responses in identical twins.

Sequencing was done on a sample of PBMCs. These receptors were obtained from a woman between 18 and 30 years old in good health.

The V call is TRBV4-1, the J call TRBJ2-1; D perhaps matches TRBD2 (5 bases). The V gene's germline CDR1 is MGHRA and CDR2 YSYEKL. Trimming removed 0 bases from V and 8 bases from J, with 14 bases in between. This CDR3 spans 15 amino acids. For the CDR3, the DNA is TGCGCCAGCAGCCAAGATGGGCGGCTAGCCGATGAGCAGTTCTTC. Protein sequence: CASSQDGRLADEQFF.

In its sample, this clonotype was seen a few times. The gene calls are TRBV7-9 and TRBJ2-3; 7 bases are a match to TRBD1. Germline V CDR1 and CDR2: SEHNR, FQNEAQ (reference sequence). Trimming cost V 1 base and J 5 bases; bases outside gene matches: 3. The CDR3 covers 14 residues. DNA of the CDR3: TGTGCCAGCAGCTTAGTGGGGGACAGAGATACGCAGTATTTT. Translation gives CASSLVGDRDTQYF.

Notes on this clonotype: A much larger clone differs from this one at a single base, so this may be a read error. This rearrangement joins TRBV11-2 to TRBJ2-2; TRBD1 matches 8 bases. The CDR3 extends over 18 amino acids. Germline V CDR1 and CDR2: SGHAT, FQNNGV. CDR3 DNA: TGTGTCAGCAGCCCGAGACGCATAGGACAGGGTAACACCGGGGAGCTGTTTTTT. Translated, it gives CVSSPRRIGQGNTGELFF.

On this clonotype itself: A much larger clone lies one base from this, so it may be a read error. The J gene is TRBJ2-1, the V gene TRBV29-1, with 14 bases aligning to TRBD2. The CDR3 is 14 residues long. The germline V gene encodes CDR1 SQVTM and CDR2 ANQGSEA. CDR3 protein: CSVQGLAGVGEQLF. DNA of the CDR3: TGCAGCGTTCAGGGACTAGCGGGAGTGGGTGAGCAGCTCTTC.

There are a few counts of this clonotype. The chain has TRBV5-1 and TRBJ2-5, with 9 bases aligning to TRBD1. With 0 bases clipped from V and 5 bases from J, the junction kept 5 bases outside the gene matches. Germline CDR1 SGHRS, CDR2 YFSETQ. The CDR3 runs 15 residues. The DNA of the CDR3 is TGCGCCAGCAGCTTGGGGGACAGGGATTTGGAGACCCAGTACTTC. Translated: CASSLGDRDLETQYF.

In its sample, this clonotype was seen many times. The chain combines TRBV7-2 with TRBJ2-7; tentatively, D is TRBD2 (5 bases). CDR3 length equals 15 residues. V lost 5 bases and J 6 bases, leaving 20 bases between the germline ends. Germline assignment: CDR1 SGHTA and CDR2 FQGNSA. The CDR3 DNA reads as TGTGCCAGCAGCCGAGGGCTGGGCCAACCGTCCGAGCAGTACTTC. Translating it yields CASSRGLGQPSEQYF.

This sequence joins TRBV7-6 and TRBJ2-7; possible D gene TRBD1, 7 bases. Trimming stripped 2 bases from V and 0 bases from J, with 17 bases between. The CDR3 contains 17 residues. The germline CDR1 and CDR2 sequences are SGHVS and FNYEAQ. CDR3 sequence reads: CASSLIPLRDSSYEQYV. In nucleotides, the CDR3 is TGTGCCAGCAGCTTAATCCCGCTGCGGGACAGCTCCTACGAGCAGTACGTC.

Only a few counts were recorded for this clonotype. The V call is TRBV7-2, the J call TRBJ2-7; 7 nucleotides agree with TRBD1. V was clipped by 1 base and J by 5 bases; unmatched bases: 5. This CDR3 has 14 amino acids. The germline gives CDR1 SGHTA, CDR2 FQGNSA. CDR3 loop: CASSLDRGYDEQYF. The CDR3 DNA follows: TGTGCCAGCAGCTTAGACAGGGGATACGACGAGCAGTACTTC.